The 19 T cell receptor beta chains in this list originate from one sample, sequenced in a study of early T cells in non-severe SARS-CoV-2 infection. From the 5' RACE reads, TCRdb called clonotypes with MiXCR, one entry per CDR3 protein. This table has roughly 92,000 distinct CDR3 sequences, approximately 12% appearing once. The specimen was whole blood, collected at baseline. The receptors were sampled from an adult who was a healthcare worker with PCR-confirmed SARS-CoV-2 infection or an uninfected control (not recorded which).

The chain carries TRBV6-6 and TRBJ2-7; TRBD1 aligns across 9 bases. Losses at the gene ends were 4 bases for V and 2 bases for J; bases not matched to a gene: 9. CDR3 length: 16 amino acids. Germline lookup yields CDR1 MNHNY and CDR2 SVGAGI (reference sequence). The CDR3 coding sequence is TGTGCCAGCAGTTCACACCGGGACAGGGCACCCTACGAGCAGTACTTC. Residues: CASSSHRDRAPYEQYF.

The chain has TRBV20-1 and TRBJ2-4, with D possibly called TRBD1 or TRBD2 (5 bases each). The V gene lost 5 bases and the J gene lost 12 bases, with 23 bases spanning the gap. CDR1 and CDR2 (germline): DFQATT, SNEGSKA (reference sequence). This CDR3 region has 14 residues. DNA for the CDR3: TGCAGTGCTTTCCTTCCGGGGCAAGGGGCAAATCAGTACTTC. It encodes CSAFLPGQGANQYF.

This clonotype was detected only a few times. This sequence joins TRBV10-2 and TRBJ2-4, with 10 bases that match TRBD2. Germline V gene data show CDR1 as WSHSY and CDR2 as SAAADI. CDR3 length equals 17 residues. Trimming took 2 bases from V and 0 from J; bases not matched to a gene: 4. The DNA of the CDR3 is TGCGCCAGCAGTGAGAGTACTAGCGGGATAGCCAAAAACATTCAGTACTTC. This codes for CASSESTSGIAKNIQYF.

This clonotype was counted many times. The chain combines TRBV20-1 with TRBJ2-1, with TRBD2 identical over 12 bases. J lost 6 bases, V lost 3 bases, and 3 bases had no gene match. The CDR3 has 14 amino acids. CDR1 is DFQATT, CDR2 SNEGSKA, per germline (reference sequence). The CDR3: CSASLAGGRNEQFF. DNA of the CDR3: TGCAGTGCTAGCCTAGCGGGAGGGCGCAATGAGCAGTTCTTC.

The chain couples TRBV7-9 to TRBJ2-3, with 8 bases fitting TRBD2. The CDR3 is made up of 15 amino acids. The V gene's germline CDR1 is SEHNR and CDR2 FQNEAQ (reference sequence). The ends lost 4 bases at V and 1 base at J; junction bases unmatched: 4. The CDR3: CASSWASGRTDTQYF. CDR3 coding DNA: TGTGCCAGCAGCTGGGCTAGCGGGCGCACAGATACGCAGTATTTT.

This chain uses TRBV20-1 with TRBJ2-1, with 9 bases that match TRBD2. The CDR3 is 16 residues long. CDR1 is DFQATT, CDR2 SNEGSKA, per germline (reference sequence). J lost 3 bases, V lost 0 bases, and 6 bases had no gene match. The CDR3 DNA follows: TGCAGTGCTAGAGATCGGGGGACTAGCTACTACAATGAGCAGTTCTTC. The encoded protein is CSARDRGTSYYNEQFF.

The V gene is TRBV7-9, the J gene TRBJ2-2; D gene ambiguous. Germline CDR1 reads SEHNR; CDR2 reads FQNEAQ (reference sequence). V lost 0 bases to trimming and J lost 3 bases, with 8 bases between them. The CDR3 sequence is 15 residues long. The CDR3 sequence is CASSLAAKDTGELFF. The CDR3 DNA follows: TGTGCCAGCAGCTTAGCAGCAAAGGACACCGGGGAGCTGTTTTTT.

The sample holds many counts of this clonotype. This rearrangement joins TRBV5-1 to TRBJ1-5, with D unresolved. Germline values: CDR1 SGHRS, CDR2 YFSETQ. V was clipped by 4 bases and J by 0 bases, with 8 bases between them. This CDR3 is built from 14 residues. Here the CDR3 DNA reads TGCGCCAGCAGCGCGGACGGTAGCAATCAGCCCCAGCATTTT. This sequence encodes CASSADGSNQPQHF.

This clonotype was observed at least ten times. The chain links TRBV6-6 to TRBJ2-7; 12 bases agree with TRBD1. Trimming at V came to 10 bases and at J to 5 bases, leaving 9 bases not matched to a gene. Germline loops: CDR1 MNHNY, CDR2 SVGAGI (reference sequence). The CDR3 extends over 14 amino acids. CDR3 nucleotides: TGTGCCACCCTGGGGGGGACAGGGGGCAACGAGCAGTACTTC. This encodes CATLGGTGGNEQYF.

The chain links TRBV12-3 or TRBV12-4 to TRBJ2-5; 7 nucleotides align to TRBD1. Unmatched junction bases numbered 9, after V lost 5 bases and J lost 0 bases. The CDR3 contains 16 residues. The CDR3, as DNA: TGTGCCAGCAGTGCACAAGACAGGGACAACCAAGAGACCCAGTACTTC. Translating it yields CASSAQDRDNQETQYF.

This clonotype was observed a few times. The V call is TRBV27, the J call TRBJ2-7; D possibly corresponds to TRBD1 (6 bases). Germline CDR1 reads MNHEY; CDR2 reads SMNVEV (reference sequence). The CDR3 spans 15 residues. The germline V and J ends were trimmed by 8 bases and 2 bases, with 19 bases remaining between them. The CDR3 protein is CASGPRTRQAYEQYF. For the CDR3, the DNA is TGTGCCAGCGGACCGCGAACAAGACAGGCCTACGAGCAGTACTTC.

This clonotype was seen many times. V and J are TRBV3-1 and TRBJ1-4, with TRBD1 matching over 7 bases. The CDR3 extends over 15 amino acids. CDR1 and CDR2 from the germline V gene are LGHDT and YNNKEL (reference sequence). The trim removed 4 bases at V and 7 bases at J, leaving 9 bases unmatched. The CDR3 DNA reads as TGTGCCAGCAGCCTTAACAGGGGAGGAGGTGAAAAACTGTTTTTT. Protein: CASSLNRGGGEKLFF.

V is TRBV7-8 and J is TRBJ2-1; tentative D call: TRBD2 (6 bases). The V gene lost 5 bases and the J gene lost 0 bases, with 17 bases spanning the gap. The CDR3 sequence is 17 residues long. CDR1 is SGHVS and CDR2 is FQNEAQ in the germline V gene. CDR3 protein: CASSPMRRAGSYNEQFF. DNA of the CDR3: TGTGCCAGCAGCCCTATGAGGAGGGCCGGCTCCTACAATGAGCAGTTCTTC.

This clonotype was seen at least ten times. V is TRBV11-2 and J is TRBJ2-5; the match to TRBD2 covers 9 bases. V shed 1 base, J shed 1 base, and the junction held 4 bases outside the gene matches. Germline CDR1 SGHAT, CDR2 FQNNGV. The CDR3 runs 16 residues. In DNA form, the CDR3 reads TGTGCCAGCAGCTTAGGGGGTAGCGGGAGCCAAGAGACCCAGTACTTC. Translating gives CASSLGGSGSQETQYF. Full variable domain (outside the CDR3, taken from reference TRBV11-2 and TRBJ2-5): EAGVAQSPRYKIIEKRQSVAFWCNPISGHATLYWYQQILGQGPKLLIQFQNNGVVDDSQLPKDRFSAERLKGVDSTLKIQPAKLEDSAVYLCASSLGGSGSQETQYFGPGTRLLVL.

The genes are TRBV28 and TRBJ1-1; 8 bases line up with TRBD1. The CDR3 loop spans 15 amino acids. J gave up 1 base and V 6 bases, and 7 bases lay outside the gene matches. Germline loops: CDR1 MDHEN, CDR2 SYDVKM. The CDR3 nucleotides are TGTGCCAGCAGATATAGACAGGGGAGGAACACTGAAGCTTTCTTT. Its translation is CASRYRQGRNTEAFF.

This clonotype has only a few counts. The rearrangement joins TRBV11-2 to TRBJ2-3; D possibly corresponds to TRBD2 (5 bases). V was pared by 3 bases and J by 6 bases, with 10 bases between. The CDR3 is 13 residues long. CDR1 and CDR2 (germline): SGHAT, FQNNGV. The CDR3 sequence is CASSFIRGDTQYF. CDR3 coding DNA: TGTGCCAGCAGCTTTATTCGCGGGGATACGCAGTATTTT.

There are a few counts of this clonotype. The rearrangement links TRBV7-9 to TRBJ2-5; the D gene is possibly TRBD1 (5 bases). The CDR3 totals 12 residues. Germline V gene data show CDR1 as SEHNR and CDR2 as FQNEAQ (reference sequence). Trimming pared 3 bases from V and 11 bases from J, leaving 13 bases between. CDR3 sequence reads: CASSFPGQGQYF. In DNA form, the CDR3 reads TGTGCCAGCAGCTTTCCGGGCCAGGGTCAGTACTTC.

The chain recombines TRBV20-1 with TRBJ1-4; D call uncertain. CDR1 is DFQATT and CDR2 is SNEGSKA in the germline V gene (reference sequence). Trimming removed 3 bases at V and 10 bases at J, with 15 bases between. The CDR3 is 13 residues long. CDR3 sequence: CSASPAVPGKLFF. CDR3 DNA: TGCAGTGCTAGTCCGGCAGTCCCCGGAAAACTGTTTTTT.

This chain links TRBV7-2 with TRBJ2-7; a possible D gene is TRBD1 (5 bases). The CDR3 sequence is 12 residues long. Trimming left V 2 bases short and J 4 bases short, with 6 bases between. The V gene's germline CDR1 is SGHTA and CDR2 FQGNSA. The CDR3 protein is CASSLQGYEQYF. Written as DNA, the CDR3 is TGTGCCAGCAGCTTACAGGGTTACGAGCAGTACTTC.